These 28 T cell receptor beta chains originate from one sample sequenced in a study of CD8 T cells in ankylosing spondylitis. TCRdb used MiXCR to reprocess the 5' RACE reads, holding one entry per CDR3 protein. This table has under 150,000 distinct CDR3 sequences, around 9% appearing once. The sample was blood, either unsorted or a sorted T cell fraction (not recorded which). The receptors shown here come from a male donor with ankylosing spondylitis or in good health (not recorded which).

At least ten counts were recorded for this clonotype. At one boundary the junction diverges from the germline segment, which might be a read error. The chain carries TRBV5-1 and TRBJ2-2; D possibly matches TRBD1 or TRBD2 (6 bases each). CDR1 and CDR2 (germline): SGHRS, YFSETQ. This CDR3 comprises 15 residues. The CDR3 reads CASSPEGGRTGELFF. CDR3 nucleotide sequence: TGTGCCAGCAGCCCGGAGGGGGGACGCACCGGGGAGCTGTTTTTT.

This clonotype was seen many times. The chain joins TRBV6-2 or TRBV6-3 to TRBJ2-2, with D unclear. With 9 bases removed from V and 11 bases from J, the gap between germline ends came to 13 bases. The CDR3 consists of 11 residues. Germline V gene lookup returns CDR1 MNHEY and CDR2 SVGEGT. The CDR3 is CASHRWDELFF. The CDR3 DNA is TGTGCCAGTCATCGGTGGGATGAGCTGTTTTTT.

Many counts were recorded for this clonotype. The chain employs TRBV29-1 and TRBJ2-7; TRBD1 matches 7 bases. The CDR3 is 15 residues long. CDR1 and CDR2 from the germline V gene are SQVTM and ANQGSEA. The V segment lost 0 bases and the J segment 1 base; nucleotides outside the gene matches: 6. CDR3 amino acids: CSVEDPGQFSYEQYF. CDR3 bases: TGCAGCGTTGAAGACCCGGGACAGTTTTCCTACGAGCAGTACTTC.

This clonotype was counted at least ten times. This chain uses TRBV12-3 or TRBV12-4 with TRBJ2-1; 12 bases align to TRBD2. V lost 3 bases to trimming and J lost 9 bases; unmatched junction nucleotides: 9. The CDR3 has 16 residues. For the CDR3, the DNA is TGTGCCAGCAGTTTGGCGCGACTAGCGGGAGCTGGTGAGCAGTTCTTC. This codes for CASSLARLAGAGEQFF.

This chain joins TRBV7-2 and TRBJ2-7; D not certain. V dropped 5 bases and J dropped 1 base, with 9 bases sitting between them. The CDR3 extends over 13 amino acids. The germline V gene has CDR1 SGHTA and CDR2 FQGNSA. The CDR3 sequence: CASSQLTSYEQYF. The CDR3, as DNA: TGTGCCAGCAGCCAACTAACATCCTACGAGCAGTACTTC.

This clonotype has just a few counts. The chain is built from TRBV6-1 and TRBJ2-2; 8 bases fit TRBD1. CDR1 and CDR2 from the germline V gene are MNHNS and SASEGT. The CDR3 runs 17 residues. V lost 5 bases to trimming and J lost 5 bases; unmatched junction nucleotides: 13. CDR3 in DNA: TGTGCCAGCAGTCCACGGACAGGGAAGGGGAGGACCGGGGAGCTGTTTTTT. Translated, it gives CASSPRTGKGRTGELFF.

This clonotype was observed at least ten times. J is TRBJ2-5 and V is TRBV7-9; no firm D call. V gave up 4 bases and J gave up 3 bases, with 18 bases separating them. In germline, CDR1 is SEHNR, CDR2 FQNEAQ (reference sequence). The CDR3 is made up of 16 amino acids. CDR3: CASSSLATKMKETQYF. The DNA for the CDR3 is TGTGCCAGCAGCTCTTTGGCGACAAAGATGAAAGAGACCCAGTACTTC.

The chain carries TRBV5-1 and TRBJ2-7; 11 bases line up with TRBD1. Germline CDR1 SGHRS, CDR2 YFSETQ. With V trimmed by 7 bases and J by 3 bases, 6 bases remained unmatched. CDR3 size: 14 residues. DNA of the CDR3: TGCGCCAGCGGACTTGGGACAGGGGGCTACGAGCAGTACTTC. It is translated as CASGLGTGGYEQYF.

In regard to this clonotype: The junction departs from the called germline gene at one end, perhaps through a read error. The chain combines TRBV4-1 with TRBJ2-2; weak D call: TRBD2 (6 bases). This CDR3 is built from 16 residues. The V gene's germline CDR1 is MGHRA and CDR2 YSYEKL. The CDR3 coding sequence is TGCTCCAGCAGCCTCCGAAGCGGGCCCGGACCCGGGGAGCTGTTTTTT. It encodes CSSSLRSGPGPGELFF.

This clonotype was detected many times. One end of the junction varies from germline; a read error may be responsible. The chain couples TRBV12-3 or TRBV12-4 to TRBJ2-3, with TRBD2 as a possible D gene (6 bases). This CDR3 spans 12 amino acids. CDR3 amino acids: CASRLAADTQYF. DNA of the CDR3: TGTGCCAGCAGGTTAGCGGCGGATACGCAGTATTTT.

At least ten counts were recorded for this clonotype. The chain is built from TRBV5-1 and TRBJ2-1, with TRBD1 matching over 8 bases. The germline V gene encodes CDR1 SGHRS and CDR2 YFSETQ. The length of the CDR3 is 15 residues. Trimming at V came to 2 bases and at J to 3 bases, leaving 4 bases not matched to a gene. The CDR3, as DNA: TGCGCCAGCAGCTTCGGACAGGGCGGCTACAATGAGCAGTTCTTC. Its translation is CASSFGQGGYNEQFF.

This clonotype occurred many times. The chain combines TRBV7-6 with TRBJ2-7; tentative D call: TRBD1 (6 bases). The ends were cut back, 1 base at V and 3 bases at J, with 10 bases in the middle. The CDR3 extends over 14 amino acids. Germline loops: CDR1 SGHVS, CDR2 FNYEAQ. The CDR3 DNA reads TGTGCCAGCAGCTTAGGGCAGGGGTTCTACGAGCAGTACTTC. Translation: CASSLGQGFYEQYF. Together with reference TRBV7-6 and TRBJ2-7, the CDR3 gives the full variable domain: GAGVSQSPRYKVTKRGQDVALRCDPISGHVSLYWYRQALGQGPEFLTYFNYEAQQDKSGLPNDRFSAERPEGSISTLTIQRTEQRDSAMYRCASSLGQGFYEQYFGPGTRLTVT.

Turning to this clonotype: At one boundary the junction diverges from the germline segment, which might be a read error. V gene TRBV12-3 or TRBV12-4 combines with J gene TRBJ2-7; 8 nucleotides match TRBD2. The CDR3 covers 13 residues. Here the CDR3 DNA reads TGTGCCAGCAGCTTAGCGGGAATTGGCGAGCAGTACTTC. Its translation: CASSLAGIGEQYF.

This clonotype showed up many times. This chain uses TRBV20-1 with TRBJ1-2, with 10 bases fitting TRBD1. This CDR3 comprises 15 residues. V was clipped by 5 bases and J by 8 bases; unmatched bases: 14. Germline loops: CDR1 DFQATT, CDR2 SNEGSKA (reference sequence). The CDR3 coding sequence is TGCAGTGCTCCCCTAGCCCGGACAGGGGGAGAAGGCTACACCTTC. As protein: CSAPLARTGGEGYTF.

This clonotype has a count of ten or more. The CDR3 bases are TGTGCCAGCAGTCCGAGGAACACGGGCACCGGGGAGCTGTTTTTT. Its translation is CASSPRNTGTGELFF. The gene calls are TRBV12-3 or TRBV12-4 and TRBJ2-2; D is unclear. Deletions cut 5 bases from V and 4 bases from J, with 14 bases between. The CDR3 has 15 amino acids.

This clonotype was picked up one time. A much larger clone lies one base from this, so it may be a read error. The chain couples TRBV5-1 to TRBJ2-3; D remains ambiguous. The CDR3 is 13 residues long. CDR1 SGHRS and CDR2 YFSETQ come from the germline V gene. CDR3 sequence: CPSRQDTTDTQYF. The CDR3 DNA reads as TGCCCCAGCAGACAAGACACCACAGATACGCAGTATTTT. The variable domain in full, with the rest retrieved from reference TRBV5-1 and TRBJ2-3, is KAGVTQTPRYLIKTRGQQVTLSCSPISGHRSVSWYQQTPGQGLQFLFEYFSETQRNKGNFPGRFSGRQFSNSRSEMNVSTLELGDSALYLCPSRQDTTDTQYFGPGTRLTVL.

This clonotype was counted many times. V usage is TRBV5-1 and J usage is TRBJ2-1, with TRBD1 matching 9 bases. The V and J ends lost 0 bases and 6 bases, in that order; junction bases with no gene match: 10. The CDR3 runs to 17 residues. Per germline, CDR1 SGHRS and CDR2 YFSETQ. The CDR3 DNA is TGCGCCAGCAGCTTGGGATACGGGACAGGGACAAGCAATGAGCAGTTCTTC. Translated: CASSLGYGTGTSNEQFF.

This clonotype was detected only a few times. The V gene is TRBV3-1, the J gene TRBJ2-3; TRBD2 matches 9 bases. Germline V gives CDR1 LGHDT, CDR2 YNNKEL (reference sequence). The CDR3 sequence is 21 residues long. V dropped 1 base and J dropped 0; count of bases not matched to a gene: 17. CDR3 residues: CASSQGFLSAGGSPSTDTQYF. In DNA form, the CDR3 reads TGTGCCAGCAGCCAAGGTTTTTTATCAGCGGGAGGATCCCCTAGCACAGATACGCAGTATTTT.

This clonotype was seen many times. CDR3 region: CASRSRLENEQFF. CDR3 nucleotide sequence: TGCGCCAGCAGAAGCCGCCTCGAAAATGAGCAGTTCTTC. The chain is built from TRBV5-1 and TRBJ2-1, with D hard to call. This CDR3 comprises 13 residues. CDR1 is SGHRS and CDR2 is YFSETQ in the germline V gene. The ends were cut back, 5 bases at V and 7 bases at J, with 13 bases in the middle.

In its sample, this clonotype was seen a few times. This chain links TRBV7-9 with TRBJ2-7; 11 bases agree with TRBD1. The CDR3 spans 16 residues. Germline-derived CDR1 and CDR2 are SEHNR and FQNEAQ (reference sequence). J lost 2 bases, V lost 5 bases, and 8 bases had no gene match. CDR3 amino acids: CASSLRPGQGAYEQYF. The CDR3, as DNA: TGTGCCAGCAGCCTTCGACCGGGACAGGGGGCCTACGAGCAGTACTTC.

This clonotype was counted ten times or more. The chain couples TRBV20-1 to TRBJ2-7; 8 bases map to TRBD2. Per germline, CDR1 DFQATT and CDR2 SNEGSKA (reference sequence). The CDR3 loop spans 13 amino acids. V gave up 3 bases and J gave up 2 bases; unmatched junction bases: 3. For the CDR3, the DNA is TGCAGTGCTAGCACTAGCGGAACCTACGAGCAGTACTTC. Translating it yields CSASTSGTYEQYF.

This clonotype was detected only a few times. The junction and the germline gene differ at one end; a read error may be behind it. The V call is TRBV6-6, the J call TRBJ2-1, with TRBD2 matching over 14 bases. In germline, CDR1 is MNHNY, CDR2 SVGAGI (reference sequence). This CDR3 is built from 13 residues. The chain's CDR3 is CASSYLTSGRGEF. Here the CDR3 DNA reads TGTGCCAGCAGTTACTTGACTAGCGGGAGGGGTGAATTC.

There are a few counts of this clonotype. The chain is built from TRBV6-2 or TRBV6-3 and TRBJ2-2; no clear D. The germline gives CDR1 MNHEY, CDR2 SVGEGT. V shed 10 bases and J shed 5 bases, with 17 bases lying between them. There are 14 residues in the CDR3. CDR3 in amino acids: CATAPRRTTGELFF. CDR3 sequence (DNA): TGTGCCACCGCACCCAGACGAACGACCGGGGAGCTGTTTTTT.

This clonotype was seen at least ten times. The chain combines TRBV5-1 with TRBJ2-7; 8 bases line up with TRBD2. Germline assignment: CDR1 SGHRS and CDR2 YFSETQ. Trimming took 3 bases from V and 2 from J; bases not matched to a gene: 10. This CDR3 comprises 16 residues. CDR3 region: CASSSLPAGGTYEQYF. The CDR3 DNA follows: TGCGCCAGCAGCTCCCTCCCGGCGGGAGGAACCTACGAGCAGTACTTC.

This clonotype was counted ten times or more. V is TRBV12-3 or TRBV12-4 and J is TRBJ2-7; D may be TRBD1 (5 bases). The CDR3 length is 13 residues. V lost 5 bases to trimming and J lost 6 bases, with 14 bases between them. The DNA of the CDR3 is TGTGCCAGCAGTCCCCAGACAGTCGGCGAGCAGTACTTC. Protein sequence: CASSPQTVGEQYF.

This clonotype was picked up many times. The genes are TRBV20-1 and TRBJ2-7; weak D call: TRBD1 (5 bases). Trimming left V 7 bases short and J 0 bases short, with 16 bases between. The CDR3 is made up of 14 amino acids. Germline CDR1 is DFQATT and CDR2 is SNEGSKA (reference sequence). Here the CDR3 DNA reads TGCAGTGATAGGGCAGGGTTCACCTCCTACGAGCAGTACTTC. As protein: CSDRAGFTSYEQYF.

This clonotype was seen ten or more times. This chain links TRBV5-1 with TRBJ1-4; 10 positions agree with TRBD1. The CDR3 covers 14 residues. V lost 4 bases, J lost 8 bases, and 5 bases stayed unmatched. Germline assignment: CDR1 SGHRS and CDR2 YFSETQ. The DNA of the CDR3 is TGCGCCAGCAGCCCGGGACAGGGGTTAGAAAAACTGTTTTTT. Amino acids: CASSPGQGLEKLFF.

This clonotype was counted many times. V and J are TRBV5-1 and TRBJ1-2, with 7 bases lining up with TRBD1. Trimming cost V 7 bases and J 3 bases; bases outside gene matches: 6. In germline, CDR1 is SGHRS, CDR2 YFSETQ. The CDR3 sequence is 13 residues long. The CDR3 DNA sequence: TGCGCCAGCGCGTCAGGGGGTGACTATGGCTACACCTTC. It encodes CASASGGDYGYTF.